This passage covers 18 T cell receptor beta chains from one sample sequenced in a study of blood T cells in healthy people across ages. PCR was performed a second time for about 6 to 12 cycles using a sample-barcoded 5' primer and a J-beta primer mix. TCRdb itself ran the 5' RACE reads through MiXCR, one entry per CDR3 protein. The profile shows roughly 1 million distinct CDR3 sequences, about 25% of them singletons. The sample was also linked to a second study, of T cells of mothers and their children.

The sequenced sample was blood. These receptors were collected from a girl aged 2 to 10 in good health.

The rearrangement links TRBV5-4 to TRBJ2-1; D gene ambiguous. The CDR3 totals 14 residues. Deletions cut 0 bases from V and 5 bases from J, with 9 bases between. Germline assignment: CDR1 SGHNT and CDR2 YYREEE (reference sequence). The chain's CDR3 is CASSLGAPNNEQFF. The CDR3 region has the DNA TGTGCCAGCAGCTTGGGGGCCCCCAACAATGAGCAGTTCTTC.

About this clonotype itself: Since no conserved phenylalanine or tryptophan closes the CDR3, a read error is the likely cause. The chain has TRBV29-1 and TRBJ2-7; the match to TRBD1 covers 7 bases. The ends lost 3 bases at V and 3 bases at J; junction bases unmatched: 2. CDR1 and CDR2 (germline): SQVTM, ANQGSEA. The CDR3 is 12 residues long. The CDR3 coding sequence is TGCAGCGTTGAGGGACAGCTCTACGAGCAGTACCTC. Translated, it gives CSVEGQLYEQYL.

The V gene is TRBV3-1, the J gene TRBJ2-3; 9 bases are a match to TRBD2. The CDR3 sequence is 18 residues long. CDR1 LGHDT and CDR2 YNNKEL come from the germline V gene (reference sequence). J lost 0 bases, V lost 3 bases, and 10 bases had no gene match. The CDR3 protein is CASSQMSGTSTSTDTQYF. The CDR3 DNA is TGTGCCAGCAGCCAGATGTCCGGGACTAGCACTAGCACAGATACGCAGTATTTT.

In this sample, this clonotype turned up a few times. The rearrangement links TRBV28 to TRBJ2-7, with TRBD2 matching over 10 bases. Germline loops: CDR1 MDHEN, CDR2 SYDVKM. CDR3 length: 14 residues. V lost 6 bases and J lost 4; bases outside the gene matches: 6. The CDR3 DNA is TGTGCCAGCAGAAAGGGGACTAGCGATTACGAGCAGTACTTC. It is translated as CASRKGTSDYEQYF.

The chain joins TRBV3-1 to TRBJ2-5; the D gene is possibly TRBD2 (5 bases). Trimming removed 1 base at V and 7 bases at J, with 13 bases between. Germline loops: CDR1 LGHDT, CDR2 YNNKEL (reference sequence). The CDR3 totals 14 residues. CDR3 nucleotides: TGTGCCAGCAGCCAAGGACGGGGTGGTGGGACCCAGTACTTC. It yields the protein CASSQGRGGGTQYF.

The chain recombines TRBV29-1 with TRBJ2-7, with D perhaps given as TRBD1 or TRBD2 (6 bases each). Germline CDR1 reads SQVTM; CDR2 reads ANQGSEA. CDR3 length: 17 residues. V lost 4 bases, J lost 0 bases, and 22 bases lay in between. CDR3 protein: CSVVGDTVGGHSYEQYF. The CDR3 DNA reads as TGCAGCGTTGTTGGGGACACAGTTGGGGGGCACTCCTACGAGCAGTACTTC.

At least ten counts were recorded for this clonotype. This chain connects TRBV7-2 to TRBJ2-1; D gene uncertain. This CDR3 spans 14 amino acids. V lost 2 bases and J 2 bases, leaving 7 bases between the germline ends. Germline lookup yields CDR1 SGHTA and CDR2 FQGNSA. The CDR3 sequence: CASSLLGPYNEQFF. CDR3 sequence (DNA): TGTGCCAGCAGCTTACTAGGGCCCTACAATGAGCAGTTCTTC.

This chain links TRBV7-9 with TRBJ1-2, with D maybe TRBD1 (5 bases). This CDR3 is built from 13 residues. Trimming removed 7 bases at V and 4 bases at J, with 13 bases between. CDR1 is SEHNR, CDR2 FQNEAQ, per germline (reference sequence). This chain's CDR3 is CASTPLGTYGYTF. CDR3 DNA: TGTGCCAGCACCCCGTTGGGGACCTATGGCTACACCTTC.

This clonotype has just one count. The CDR3 DNA is TGTGCCAGCAGTAGAATGATAGAGACCCAGTACTTC. Amino acid sequence: CASSRMIETQYF. V and J are TRBV12-3 or TRBV12-4 and TRBJ2-5, with D unclear. There are 12 residues in the CDR3. Trimming took 5 bases from V and 4 from J, leaving 8 bases between them.

Worth noting for this clonotype: This may be a read error, as it is one base from a much larger clone. This rearrangement joins TRBV7-8 to TRBJ2-5; D is perhaps TRBD2 (6 bases). This CDR3 is 16 amino acids long. Germline loops: CDR1 SGHVS, CDR2 FQNEAQ. Trimming shortened V by 5 bases and J by 8 bases, and 24 bases separated the two germline ends. CDR3 nucleotide sequence: TGTGCCAGCAGCAGACGTGGCGGAGGAGGGATGGATACCCAGTACTTC. It codes for CASSRRGGGGMDTQYF.

This rearrangement joins TRBV14 to TRBJ2-5; D is unresolved. Matching the DNA end better, TRBJ2-7 makes the J call doubtful. The CDR3 runs to 14 residues. The V gene's germline CDR1 is SGHDN and CDR2 FVKESK. CDR3 in DNA: TGTGCCAGCAGCCAAGAATCGGTGGTAGGCGAGCAGTACTTC. Encoded protein: CASSQESVVGEQYF.

This clonotype was seen a few times. The gene calls are TRBV12-3 or TRBV12-4 and TRBJ1-4; D gene ambiguous. Trimming took off 7 bases at V and 1 base at J, with 31 bases between the two ends. The CDR3 runs to 21 residues. For the CDR3, the DNA is TGTGCCAGCATGTTTAGGGCCGTTGTGTTTCGTCGGTTCGTAACTAATGAAAAACTGTTTTTT. Protein product: CASMFRAVVFRRFVTNEKLFF.

This chain connects TRBV6-5 to TRBJ2-3; D is unresolved. The V and J ends lost 5 bases and 2 bases respectively, with 14 bases between them. The germline V gene encodes CDR1 MNHEY and CDR2 SVGAGI. This CDR3 contains 15 residues. The CDR3: CASSPPDGITDTQYF. The CDR3 nucleotides are TGTGCCAGCAGTCCACCGGATGGGATCACAGATACGCAGTATTTT.

V gene TRBV28 combines with J gene TRBJ2-1; 10 nucleotides match TRBD2. Unmatched junction bases numbered 18, after V lost 5 bases and J lost 8 bases. Looked up from germline, CDR1 is MDHEN and CDR2 is SYDVKM. This CDR3 has 18 amino acids. DNA of the CDR3: TGTGCCAGCAGTCCACCCAGCGGGAGGGCTAGTATTTCCTATGAGCAGTTCTTC. This gives the protein CASSPPSGRASISYEQFF.

The rearrangement joins TRBV27 to TRBJ2-3, with no clear D. V lost 7 bases and J lost 3, with 11 bases in between. The V gene's germline CDR1 is MNHEY and CDR2 SMNVEV (reference sequence). The CDR3 runs to 13 residues. CDR3 in amino acids: CASNLLGTDTQYF. The CDR3 DNA follows: TGTGCCAGCAACCTATTAGGAACAGATACGCAGTATTTT.

This rearrangement joins TRBV12-3 or TRBV12-4 to TRBJ1-2; TRBD1 matches 7 bases. CDR3 size: 13 residues. J was trimmed by 4 bases and V by 5 bases; bases with no gene match: 4. CDR3 DNA sequence: TGTGCCAGCAGTGAGGGGGCGGGCTATGGCTACACCTTC. It translates to CASSEGAGYGYTF.

The J gene is TRBJ1-4, the V gene TRBV7-9; D is unresolved. This CDR3 comprises 17 residues. In germline, CDR1 is SEHNR, CDR2 FQNEAQ (reference sequence). V dropped 2 bases and J dropped 2 bases, with 15 bases sitting between them. The CDR3 is CASSLPQWGSTNEKLFF. In DNA form, the CDR3 reads TGTGCCAGCAGCTTACCCCAGTGGGGTTCGACTAATGAAAAACTGTTTTTT.

In this sample, this clonotype turned up a few times. This chain links TRBV27 with TRBJ1-6; a weak D match, TRBD1 (5 bases). Trimming took 5 bases from V and 2 from J, leaving 13 bases between them. Germline V lookup: CDR1 MNHEY, CDR2 SMNVEV (reference sequence). The CDR3 runs to 16 residues. The CDR3 DNA follows: TGTGCCAGCAGTCCCCCGCCGGGGGCCTATAATTCACCCCTCCACTTT. This encodes CASSPPPGAYNSPLHF.